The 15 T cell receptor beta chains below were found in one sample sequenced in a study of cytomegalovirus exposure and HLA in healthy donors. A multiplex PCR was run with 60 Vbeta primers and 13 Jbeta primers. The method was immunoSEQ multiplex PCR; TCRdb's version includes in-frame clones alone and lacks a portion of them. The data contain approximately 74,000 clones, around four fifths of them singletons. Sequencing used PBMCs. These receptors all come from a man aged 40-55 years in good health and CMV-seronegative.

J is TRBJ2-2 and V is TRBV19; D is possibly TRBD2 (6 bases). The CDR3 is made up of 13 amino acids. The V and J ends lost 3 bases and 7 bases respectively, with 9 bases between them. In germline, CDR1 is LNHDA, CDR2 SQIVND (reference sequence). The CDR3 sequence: CASSMGLYGELFF. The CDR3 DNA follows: TGTGCCAGTAGTATGGGACTCTACGGGGAGCTGTTTTTT.

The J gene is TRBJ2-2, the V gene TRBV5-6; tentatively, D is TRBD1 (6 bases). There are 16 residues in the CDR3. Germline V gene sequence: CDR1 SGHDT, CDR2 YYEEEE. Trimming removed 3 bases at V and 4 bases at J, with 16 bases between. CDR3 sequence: CASSYRALSVTGELFF. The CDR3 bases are TGTGCCAGCAGCTACAGGGCCCTAAGTGTCACCGGGGAGCTGTTTTTT.

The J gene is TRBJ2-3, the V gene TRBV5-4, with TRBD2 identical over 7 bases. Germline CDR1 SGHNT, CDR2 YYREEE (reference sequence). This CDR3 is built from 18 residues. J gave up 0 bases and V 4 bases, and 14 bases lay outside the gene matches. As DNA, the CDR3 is TGTGCCAGCAGCCCCGGCGGCACAGCGGGAATAAGCACAGATACGCAGTATTTT. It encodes CASSPGGTAGISTDTQYF.

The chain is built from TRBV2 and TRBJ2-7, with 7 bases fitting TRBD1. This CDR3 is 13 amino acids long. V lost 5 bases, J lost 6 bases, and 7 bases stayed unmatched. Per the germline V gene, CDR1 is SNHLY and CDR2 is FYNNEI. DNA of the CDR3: TGTGCCAGCAGTTTTTTGACAGGGAGCGAGCAGTACTTC. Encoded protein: CASSFLTGSEQYF.

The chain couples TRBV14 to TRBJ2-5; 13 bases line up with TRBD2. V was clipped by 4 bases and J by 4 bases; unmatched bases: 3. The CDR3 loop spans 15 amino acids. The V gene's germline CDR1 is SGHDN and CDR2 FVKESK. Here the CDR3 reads CASSPGLAGVETQYF. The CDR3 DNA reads TGTGCCAGCAGCCCCGGACTAGCGGGGGTAGAGACCCAGTACTTC.

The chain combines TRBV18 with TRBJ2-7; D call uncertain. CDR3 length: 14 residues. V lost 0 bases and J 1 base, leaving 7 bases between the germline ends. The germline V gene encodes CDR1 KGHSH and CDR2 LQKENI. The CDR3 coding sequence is TGTGCCAGCTCACCACCAAGCCGGTCCTACGAGCAGTACTTC. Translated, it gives CASSPPSRSYEQYF.

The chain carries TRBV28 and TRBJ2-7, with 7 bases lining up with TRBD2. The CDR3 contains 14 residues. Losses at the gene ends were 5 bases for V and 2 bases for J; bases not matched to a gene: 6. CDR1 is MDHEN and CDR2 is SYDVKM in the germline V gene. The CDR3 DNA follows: TGTGCCAGCAGTGAAAGCGGGACCACCTACGAGCAGTACTTC. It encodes CASSESGTTYEQYF.

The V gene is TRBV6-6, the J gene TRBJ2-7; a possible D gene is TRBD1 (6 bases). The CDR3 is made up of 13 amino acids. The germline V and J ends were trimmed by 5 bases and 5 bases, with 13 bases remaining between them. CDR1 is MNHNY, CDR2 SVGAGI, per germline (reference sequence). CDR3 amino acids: CASSAQGRHEQYF. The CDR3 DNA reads TGTGCCAGCAGTGCACAGGGTAGGCACGAGCAGTACTTC.

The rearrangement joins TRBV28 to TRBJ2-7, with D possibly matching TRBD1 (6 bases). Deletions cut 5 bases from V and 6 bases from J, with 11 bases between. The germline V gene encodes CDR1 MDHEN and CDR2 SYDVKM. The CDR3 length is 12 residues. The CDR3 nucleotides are TGTGCCAGCAGTAGGACAGCAATCGAGCAGTACTTC. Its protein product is CASSRTAIEQYF.

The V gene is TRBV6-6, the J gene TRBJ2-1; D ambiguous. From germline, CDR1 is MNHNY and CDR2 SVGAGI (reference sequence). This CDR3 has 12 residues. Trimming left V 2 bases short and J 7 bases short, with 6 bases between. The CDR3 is CASSYEANEQFF. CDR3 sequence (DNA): TGTGCCAGCAGTTACGAGGCTAATGAGCAGTTCTTC.

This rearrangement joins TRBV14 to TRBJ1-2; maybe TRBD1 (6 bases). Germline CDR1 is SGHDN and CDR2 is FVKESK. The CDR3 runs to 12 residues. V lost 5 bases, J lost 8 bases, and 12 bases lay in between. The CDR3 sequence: CASSSRGLGYTF. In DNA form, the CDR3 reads TGTGCCAGCAGCTCCAGGGGTTTGGGCTACACCTTC.

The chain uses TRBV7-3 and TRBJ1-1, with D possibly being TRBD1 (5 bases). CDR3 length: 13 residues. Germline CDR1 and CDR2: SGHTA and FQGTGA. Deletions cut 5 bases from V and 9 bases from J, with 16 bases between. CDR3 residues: CASSPSGVPQAFF. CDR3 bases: TGTGCCAGCAGCCCCTCGGGGGTTCCTCAAGCTTTCTTT.

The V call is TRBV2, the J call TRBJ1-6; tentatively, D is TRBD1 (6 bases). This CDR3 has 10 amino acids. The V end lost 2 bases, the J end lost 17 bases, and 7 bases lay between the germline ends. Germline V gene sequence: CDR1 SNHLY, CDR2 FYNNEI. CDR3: CASSERGIHF. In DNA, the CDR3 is TGTGCCAGCAGTGAAAGGGGGATCCACTTT. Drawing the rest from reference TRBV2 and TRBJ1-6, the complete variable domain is EPEVTQTPSHQVTQMGQEVILRCVPISNHLYFYWYRQILGQKVEFLVSFYNNEISEKSEIFDDQFSVERPDGSNFTLKIRSTKLEDSAMYFCASSERGIHFGNGTRLTVT.

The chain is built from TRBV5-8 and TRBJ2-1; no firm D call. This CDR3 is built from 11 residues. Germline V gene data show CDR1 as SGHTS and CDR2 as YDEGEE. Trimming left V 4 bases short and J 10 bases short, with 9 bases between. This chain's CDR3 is CASSPRAEQFF. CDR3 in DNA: TGTGCCAGCAGCCCTCGAGCCGAGCAGTTCTTC.

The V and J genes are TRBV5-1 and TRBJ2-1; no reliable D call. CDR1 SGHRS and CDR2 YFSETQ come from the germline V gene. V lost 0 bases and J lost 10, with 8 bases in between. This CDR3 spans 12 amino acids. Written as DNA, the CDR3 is TGCGCCAGCAGCTTGGGAGATCGGGAGCAGTTCTTC. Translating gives CASSLGDREQFF. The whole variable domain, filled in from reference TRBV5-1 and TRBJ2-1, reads KAGVTQTPRYLIKTRGQQVTLSCSPISGHRSVSWYQQTPGQGLQFLFEYFSETQRNKGNFPGRFSGRQFSNSRSEMNVSTLELGDSALYLCASSLGDREQFFGPGTRLTVL.